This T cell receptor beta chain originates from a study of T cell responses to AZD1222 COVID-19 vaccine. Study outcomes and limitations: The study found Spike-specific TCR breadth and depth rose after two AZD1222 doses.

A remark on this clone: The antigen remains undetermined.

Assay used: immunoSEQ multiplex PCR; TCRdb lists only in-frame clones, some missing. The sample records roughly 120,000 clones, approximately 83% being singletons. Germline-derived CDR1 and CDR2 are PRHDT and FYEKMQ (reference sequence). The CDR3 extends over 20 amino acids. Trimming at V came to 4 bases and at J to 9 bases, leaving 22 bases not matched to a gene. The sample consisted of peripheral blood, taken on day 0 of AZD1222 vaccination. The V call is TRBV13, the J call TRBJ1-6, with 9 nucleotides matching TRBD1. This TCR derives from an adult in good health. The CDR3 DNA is TGTGCCAGCAGCTCACCCCCGGGACAGGGTCTTCCCGAGGGAGTTTCACCCCTCCACTTT. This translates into CASSSPPGQGLPEGVSPLHF.